What follows are 20 T cell receptor beta chains derived from one specimen sequenced in a study of T cells after yellow fever vaccination. TCRdb re-derived calls from the 5' RACE reads in MiXCR, one entry per CDR3 protein. This sample has some 300,000 distinct CDR3 sequences; about 10% occur once, and the top ten carry about 3%. The specimen comprised CD4+ T cells sorted from PBMCs, sampled 45 days after the yellow fever booster vaccination. Receptor source: a young man who received the YFV17D yellow fever vaccine.

This clonotype showed up many times. The rearrangement uses TRBV12-3 or TRBV12-4 and TRBJ1-1; D remains unclear. Trimming removed 7 bases from V and 4 bases from J, with 13 bases in between. The CDR3 length is 13 residues. The CDR3 nucleotides are TGTGCCAGCAATAGATTCTGGGGCACTGAAGCTTTCTTT. Its protein is CASNRFWGTEAFF.

This clonotype was seen a handful of times. The V and J genes are TRBV7-2 and TRBJ2-3; D gene uncertain. CDR3 length: 13 residues. The germline V and J ends were trimmed by 11 bases and 5 bases, with 17 bases remaining between them. Germline loops: CDR1 SGHTA, CDR2 FQGNSA. This CDR3 is CAGSDGDGDTQYF. Here the CDR3 DNA reads TGTGCCGGATCGGACGGAGACGGAGATACGCAGTATTTT. Full variable domain (outside the CDR3, taken from reference TRBV7-2 and TRBJ2-3): GAGVSQSPSNKVTEKGKDVELRCDPISGHTALYWYRQSLGQGLEFLIYFQGNSAPDKSGLPSDRFSAERTGGSVSTLTIQRTQQEDSAVYLCAGSDGDGDTQYFGPGTRLTVL.

This clonotype has a count of ten or more. CDR3 DNA sequence: TGTGCCAGCAGCCAAGACGGGACTACCTTCTTAGAGACCCAGTACTTC. This gives the protein CASSQDGTTFLETQYF. The rearrangement links TRBV4-2 to TRBJ2-5; 7 bases match TRBD2. Unmatched junction bases numbered 8, after V lost 0 bases and J lost 4 bases. This CDR3 is built from 16 residues. Germline V gene sequence: CDR1 LGHNA, CDR2 YNFKEQ.

The table lists this clonotype with a few counts. The rearrangement links TRBV12-3 or TRBV12-4 to TRBJ2-2, with 10 bases matching TRBD2. The CDR3 has 18 amino acids. Trimming removed 3 bases from V and 6 bases from J; junction bases left unmatched: 13. The CDR3: CASSFLSLAGEKAGELFF. Here the CDR3 DNA reads TGTGCCAGCAGTTTTTTATCGCTAGCGGGGGAGAAAGCCGGGGAGCTGTTTTTT.

Only a few counts were recorded for this clonotype. The chain couples TRBV7-8 to TRBJ1-2, with a tentative D call TRBD1 (6 bases). This CDR3 has 14 residues. The germline V gene has CDR1 SGHVS and CDR2 FQNEAQ. V was pared by 5 bases and J by 8 bases, with 18 bases between. The CDR3 bases are TGTGCCAGCAGCCCGCAAAATCAGGGGTTGGGCTACACCTTC. Translating it yields CASSPQNQGLGYTF.

The genes are TRBV5-5 and TRBJ1-1; D is unclear. The V gene lost 2 bases and the J gene lost 4 bases, with 12 bases spanning the gap. CDR3 size: 14 residues. Germline loops: CDR1 SGHKS, CDR2 YYEKEE (reference sequence). The CDR3 nucleotides are TGTGCCAGCAGCTTCACGGCCTCGGGCACTGAAGCTTTCTTT. Amino acid sequence: CASSFTASGTEAFF.

This clonotype was detected a few times. This chain connects TRBV6-2 or TRBV6-3 to TRBJ2-1; tentative D call: TRBD1 (5 bases). The germline CDR1 and CDR2 sequences are MNHEY and SVGEGT. V was cut by 6 bases and J by 8 bases, with 11 bases left in between. The CDR3 has 12 amino acids. DNA of the CDR3: TGTGCCAGCAGCAAGCAGGGTGATGAGCAGTTCTTC. Its translation: CASSKQGDEQFF.

This clonotype was seen more than once but under ten times. The V and J genes are TRBV7-9 and TRBJ1-2, with 7 nucleotides matching TRBD1. V shed 1 base and J 5 bases; nucleotides not matched to a gene: 4. The germline V gene has CDR1 SEHNR and CDR2 FQNEAQ (reference sequence). The CDR3 loop spans 14 amino acids. The CDR3, as DNA: TGTGCCAGCAGCTTAGACAGGGGTTGGTATGGCTACACCTTC. Encoded protein: CASSLDRGWYGYTF.

This sequence joins TRBV9 and TRBJ1-1; D ambiguous. With 0 bases removed from V and 1 base from J, the gap between germline ends came to 7 bases. Germline CDR1 is SGDLS and CDR2 is YYNGEE. This CDR3 contains 14 residues. CDR3 residues: CASSVGDRNTEAFF. The CDR3 coding sequence is TGTGCCAGCAGCGTAGGGGATAGGAACACTGAAGCTTTCTTT.

The rearrangement joins TRBV20-1 to TRBJ1-1; D is possibly TRBD1 (5 bases). Germline values: CDR1 DFQATT, CDR2 SNEGSKA (reference sequence). Deletions cut 6 bases from V and 8 bases from J, with 7 bases between. The CDR3 loop spans 9 amino acids. CDR3 region: CSARQEAFF. The CDR3, as DNA: TGCAGTGCCCGACAGGAAGCTTTCTTT.

In its sample, this clonotype was seen a few times. The V gene is TRBV7-9, the J gene TRBJ1-1; D remains ambiguous. Germline lookup yields CDR1 SEHNR and CDR2 FQNEAQ (reference sequence). The CDR3 covers 14 residues. V lost 2 bases and J lost 5, with 12 bases in between. CDR3 residues: CASSLFLWETEAFF. Here the CDR3 DNA reads TGTGCCAGCAGCTTATTTTTATGGGAAACTGAAGCTTTCTTT.

V is TRBV4-3 and J is TRBJ1-6; D call uncertain. CDR3 size: 15 residues. Germline V gene data show CDR1 as LGHNA and CDR2 as YSLEER. V shed 0 bases and J shed 7 bases, with 10 bases lying between them. The CDR3 bases are TGCGCCAGCAGCCAAGATGTCACATTCAATTCACCCCTCCACTTT. It yields the protein CASSQDVTFNSPLHF.

The rearrangement joins TRBV2 to TRBJ2-5; D remains unclear. Per germline, CDR1 SNHLY and CDR2 FYNNEI. The CDR3 is made up of 15 amino acids. The V end was cut by 4 bases, the J end by 0 bases, with 12 bases between. CDR3 DNA sequence: TGTGCCAGCAGTGGGCCAGGAGCGTACCAAGAGACCCAGTACTTC. Translation gives CASSGPGAYQETQYF.

The J gene is TRBJ1-1, the V gene TRBV4-3; possibly TRBD1 for D (6 bases). Germline V lookup: CDR1 LGHNA, CDR2 YSLEER. CDR3 length equals 13 residues. V was cut by 2 bases and J by 6 bases, with 10 bases left in between. CDR3 bases: TGCGCCAGCAGCCAACAGGGGAGCCCTGAAGCTTTCTTT. It is translated as CASSQQGSPEAFF.

This clonotype was counted a few times. CDR3 amino acids: CASSGQGINEQFF. CDR3 nucleotides: TGTGCCAGTAGTGGACAGGGGATTAATGAGCAGTTCTTC. This sequence joins TRBV19 and TRBJ2-1, with 9 bases fitting TRBD1. With V trimmed by 5 bases and J by 7 bases, 3 bases remained unmatched. CDR1 is LNHDA, CDR2 SQIVND, per germline (reference sequence). The CDR3 totals 13 residues.

This clonotype was seen ten or more times. The V call is TRBV5-1, the J call TRBJ1-6, with 8 bases matching TRBD1. In germline, CDR1 is SGHRS, CDR2 YFSETQ. V lost 4 bases, J lost 7 bases, and 7 bases stayed unmatched. The CDR3 spans 15 residues. The CDR3 DNA reads TGCGCCAGCAGCGTGGACAGGGTAGAGAATTCACCCCTCCACTTT. It is translated as CASSVDRVENSPLHF.

The gene calls are TRBV18 and TRBJ2-5; a weak D match, TRBD2 (5 bases). The CDR3 runs to 15 residues. Trimming left V 2 bases short and J 5 bases short, with 15 bases between. CDR1 and CDR2 (germline): KGHSH, LQKENI. CDR3 sequence reads: CASSPNGVSRETQYF. DNA for the CDR3: TGTGCCAGCTCACCAAACGGGGTGTCCAGGGAGACCCAGTACTTC.

This clonotype has a count of ten or more. CDR3 in amino acids: CASSFASGLNEQFF. As DNA, the CDR3 is TGCGCCAGCAGCTTTGCGTCAGGGCTCAATGAGCAGTTCTTC. The chain joins TRBV5-1 to TRBJ2-1, with D tentatively TRBD1 (5 bases). The CDR3 is 14 amino acids. Trimming removed 2 bases at V and 6 bases at J, with 12 bases between. Germline V gives CDR1 SGHRS, CDR2 YFSETQ.

This clonotype was picked up many times. The chain couples TRBV6-5 to TRBJ2-1; a possible D gene is TRBD2 (6 bases). The CDR3 is 12 amino acids. Germline V gene sequence: CDR1 MNHEY, CDR2 SVGAGI. V gave up 9 bases and J gave up 10 bases, with 16 bases separating them. CDR3 sequence reads: CARESRGGEQFF. The CDR3, as DNA: TGTGCCAGGGAATCGCGGGGTGGCGAGCAGTTCTTC.

This chain links TRBV4-2 with TRBJ1-6, with 12 bases lining up with TRBD1. Germline CDR1 is LGHNA and CDR2 is YNFKEQ. V lost 5 bases to trimming and J lost 12 bases; unmatched junction nucleotides: 11. The CDR3 length is 16 residues. The CDR3 DNA sequence: TGTGCCAGCAGCACTAGGGACAGGGGGCGCGACGGACCCCTCCACTTT. It codes for CASSTRDRGRDGPLHF.